One and the same sample provided the 18 T cell receptor beta chains below, sequenced in a study of blood T cell repertoires in COVID-19. The protocol was immunoSEQ multiplex PCR, while the TCRdb copy is restricted to in-frame clones and leaves out a portion. The sample holds about 140,000 clones, roughly 84% seen once. Sequenced: peripheral blood. The source is a man aged 55-75 years with active or convalescent COVID-19.

This clone occurred once. The chain uses TRBV18 and TRBJ1-1; no definite D call. Trimming cost V 3 bases and J 1 base, with 6 bases left between them. Germline V CDR1 and CDR2: KGHSH, LQKENI. The CDR3 runs 13 residues. The DNA for the CDR3 is TGTGCCAGCTCACCTCCAGGGAACACTGAAGCTTTCTTT. This sequence encodes CASSPPGNTEAFF.

The chain couples TRBV25-1 to TRBJ2-2; D is unclear. Germline CDR1 MGHDK, CDR2 SYGVNS. V dropped 3 bases and J dropped 4 bases, with 9 bases sitting between them. This CDR3 is 14 amino acids long. CDR3 sequence reads: CASSDRRVTGELFF. Here the CDR3 DNA reads TGTGCCAGCAGTGACAGGCGAGTCACCGGGGAGCTGTTTTTT.

The chain recombines TRBV7-6 with TRBJ1-3, with a tentative D call TRBD1 (6 bases). Looked up from germline, CDR1 is SGHVS and CDR2 is FNYEAQ. CDR3 size: 15 residues. V gave up 4 bases and J gave up 1 base, with 11 bases separating them. CDR3 in DNA: TGTGCCAGCAGCTCAGGGGTCCCATCTGGAAACACCATATATTTT. This sequence encodes CASSSGVPSGNTIYF.

This clone was counted a few times. The chain links TRBV7-6 to TRBJ1-3; a weak D match, TRBD1 (5 bases). This CDR3 comprises 14 residues. In germline, CDR1 is SGHVS, CDR2 FNYEAQ. The V and J ends lost 1 base and 2 bases respectively, with 6 bases between them. CDR3 loop: CASSLGGAGNTIYF. The CDR3 nucleotides are TGTGCCAGCAGCTTAGGGGGGGCTGGAAACACCATATATTTT. Full variable domain (rest looked up from reference TRBV7-6 and TRBJ1-3): GAGVSQSPRYKVTKRGQDVALRCDPISGHVSLYWYRQALGQGPEFLTYFNYEAQQDKSGLPNDRFSAERPEGSISTLTIQRTEQRDSAMYRCASSLGGAGNTIYFGEGSWLTVV.

This clone has a handful of counts. The chain combines TRBV7-9 with TRBJ2-5, with 8 bases that match TRBD2. The ends lost 7 bases at V and 2 bases at J; junction bases unmatched: 9. Germline-derived CDR1 and CDR2 are SEHNR and FQNEAQ (reference sequence). CDR3 length: 15 amino acids. The CDR3 spells CASTHVERGQETQYF. CDR3 nucleotides: TGTGCCAGCACCCACGTTGAGCGGGGGCAAGAGACCCAGTACTTC.

V gene TRBV7-2 combines with J gene TRBJ2-2; 11 nucleotides line up with TRBD2. The V gene end was trimmed by 5 bases and the J gene end by 8 bases; junction bases not matched to a gene: 13. Germline V gene lookup returns CDR1 SGHTA and CDR2 FQGNSA. CDR3 size: 17 residues. CDR3 amino acids: CASSTPGLAGGAGELFF. In nucleotides, the CDR3 is TGTGCCAGCAGCACCCCCGGGCTAGCGGGAGGAGCAGGGGAGCTGTTTTTT.

This rearrangement joins TRBV4-3 to TRBJ2-3; 12 bases fit TRBD1. The CDR3 runs 20 residues. Germline V lookup: CDR1 LGHNA, CDR2 YSLEER. V shed 2 bases, J shed 2 bases, and the junction held 14 bases outside the gene matches. The CDR3 protein is CASSQITYSGTGGTTDTQYF. The CDR3 bases are TGCGCCAGCAGCCAAATTACGTACTCCGGGACAGGGGGCACCACAGATACGCAGTATTTT.

This chain links TRBV13 with TRBJ2-1; D call uncertain. The germline gives CDR1 PRHDT, CDR2 FYEKMQ (reference sequence). V dropped 5 bases and J dropped 0 bases, with 11 bases sitting between them. There are 15 residues in the CDR3. CDR3 amino acids: CASSPDKSSYNEQFF. Here the CDR3 DNA reads TGTGCCAGCAGCCCCGACAAGAGCTCCTACAATGAGCAGTTCTTC.

The genes are TRBV28 and TRBJ2-1, with a tentative D call TRBD2 (6 bases). Germline V gene sequence: CDR1 MDHEN, CDR2 SYDVKM. The V end lost 3 bases, the J end lost 10 bases, and 10 bases lay between the germline ends. The CDR3 sequence is 12 residues long. The DNA for the CDR3 is TGTGCCAGCAGTTTGACTAGTCGAGAGCAGTTCTTC. It encodes CASSLTSREQFF.

The genes are TRBV6-2 or TRBV6-3 and TRBJ2-7, with D uncertain. V was clipped by 3 bases and J by 4 bases, with 4 bases between them. The CDR3 is 11 residues long. CDR1 and CDR2 (germline): MNHEY, SVGEGT. CDR3 loop: CASSYTYEQYF. The CDR3 region has the DNA TGTGCCAGCAGTTATACATACGAGCAGTACTTC.

CDR3 DNA sequence: TGTGCCAGCAGTTTGGAGGGACAGGGAACCTATGGCTACACCTTC. Protein: CASSLEGQGTYGYTF. The gene calls are TRBV28 and TRBJ1-2, with TRBD1 identical over 9 bases. This CDR3 region has 15 residues. CDR1 is MDHEN and CDR2 is SYDVKM in the germline V gene. V lost 3 bases to trimming and J lost 4 bases; unmatched junction nucleotides: 6.

With regard to this clone: At the DNA level, this CDR3 is encoded by other sequences in the same sample as well. The V gene is TRBV7-9, the J gene TRBJ1-2, with unresolved D. The germline V and J ends were trimmed by 5 bases and 3 bases, with 13 bases remaining between them. This CDR3 contains 14 residues. Germline V lookup: CDR1 SEHNR, CDR2 FQNEAQ (reference sequence). The CDR3 bases are TGTGCCAGCAGCCTTGGGCGGGGTGACTATGGCTACACCTTC. As protein: CASSLGRGDYGYTF.

The genes are TRBV12-5 and TRBJ2-2, with 7 bases matching TRBD1. The CDR3 has 16 amino acids. The germline CDR1 and CDR2 sequences are LGHNT and FRNRAP. The V segment lost 0 bases and the J segment 6 bases; nucleotides outside the gene matches: 7. The CDR3: CASGLVLGQDAGELFF. In DNA, the CDR3 is TGTGCTAGTGGTTTGGTACTCGGACAGGACGCCGGGGAGCTGTTTTTT.

In nucleotides, the CDR3 is TGTGCCAGCAGTTACTCGAATGGGCAGGAAGGCTACACCTTC. Translating gives CASSYSNGQEGYTF. The chain uses TRBV6-2 or TRBV6-3 and TRBJ1-2; D is uncertain. CDR1 is MNHEY and CDR2 is SVGEGT in the germline V gene. Trimming pared 0 bases from V and 8 bases from J, leaving 13 bases between. This CDR3 has 14 amino acids.

The chain couples TRBV5-4 to TRBJ1-1; D might be TRBD1 (5 bases). Germline lookup yields CDR1 SGHNT and CDR2 YYREEE (reference sequence). V lost 0 bases and J lost 7, with 13 bases in between. CDR3 size: 14 residues. The CDR3 sequence: CASSLGGPGSEAFF. The CDR3 DNA sequence: TGTGCCAGCAGCTTGGGGGGCCCCGGAAGTGAAGCTTTCTTT. The variable domain in full, with the rest retrieved from reference TRBV5-4 and TRBJ1-1, is ETGVTQSPTHLIKTRGQQVTLRCSSQSGHNTVSWYQQALGQGPQFIFQYYREEENGRGNFPPRFSGLQFPNYSSELNVNALELDDSALYLCASSLGGPGSEAFFGQGTRLTVV.

The chain combines TRBV30 with TRBJ1-2, with D possibly TRBD1 on 6 matching bases. The CDR3 contains 14 residues. Germline V gene sequence: CDR1 GTSNPN, CDR2 SVGIG (reference sequence). V shed 5 bases and J shed 7 bases, with 20 bases lying between them. CDR3 nucleotide sequence: TGTGCCTGGGTAATGGCACTGGGACATGGTGGCTACACCTTC. This encodes CAWVMALGHGGYTF. The complete variable domain, with remaining parts taken from reference TRBV30 and TRBJ1-2, reads SQTIHQWPATLVQPVGSPLSLECTVEGTSNPNLYWYRQAAGRGLQLLFYSVGIGQISSEVPQNLSASRPQDRQFILSSKKLLLSDSGFYLCAWVMALGHGGYTFGSGTRLTVV.

V gene TRBV10-3 combines with J gene TRBJ2-2; 13 positions match TRBD2. The length of the CDR3 is 17 residues. CDR1 ENHRY and CDR2 SYGVKD come from the germline V gene. Trimming took 5 bases from V and 6 from J; bases not matched to a gene: 9. The CDR3 is CAISHGLAGDYAGELFF. Written as DNA, the CDR3 is TGTGCCATCAGTCACGGACTAGCGGGAGATTACGCCGGGGAGCTGTTTTTT.

This clone has more than one count but fewer than ten. This chain links TRBV4-1 with TRBJ1-2, with 8 bases fitting TRBD1. Germline CDR1 and CDR2: MGHRA and YSYEKL. The ends lost 1 base at V and 5 bases at J; junction bases unmatched: 6. CDR3 length equals 15 residues. CDR3 residues: CASSQGPDREYGYTF. The CDR3 DNA is TGCGCCAGCAGCCAAGGTCCGGACAGGGAATATGGCTACACCTTC.